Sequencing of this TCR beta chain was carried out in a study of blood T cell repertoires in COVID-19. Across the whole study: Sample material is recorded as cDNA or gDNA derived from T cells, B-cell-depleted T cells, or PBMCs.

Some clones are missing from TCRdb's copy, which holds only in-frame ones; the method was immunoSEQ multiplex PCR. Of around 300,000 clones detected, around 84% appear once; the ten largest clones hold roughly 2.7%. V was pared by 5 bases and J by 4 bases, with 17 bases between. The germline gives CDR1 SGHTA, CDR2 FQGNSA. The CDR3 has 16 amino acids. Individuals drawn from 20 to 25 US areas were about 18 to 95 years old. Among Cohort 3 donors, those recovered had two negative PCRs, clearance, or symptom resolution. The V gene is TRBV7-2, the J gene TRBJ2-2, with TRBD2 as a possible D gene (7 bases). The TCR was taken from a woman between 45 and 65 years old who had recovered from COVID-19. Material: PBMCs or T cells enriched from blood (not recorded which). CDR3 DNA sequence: TGTGCCAGCAGCCCCCCCGGGGGGCGGACCACCGGGGAGCTGTTTTTT. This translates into CASSPPGGRTTGELFF.